These T cell receptor beta chains were read from a single sample in a study of blood T cell repertoires in COVID-19. The table came from immunoSEQ multiplex PCR; TCRdb's copy has only in-frame clones and leaves some out. The sample has some 150,000 clones; roughly four fifths are singletons. The source material was PBMCs or T cells enriched from blood (not recorded which). All receptors come from a man in his forties or fifties who had recovered from COVID-19. CDR3s include the opening cysteine and the closing phenylalanine or tryptophan.

v_call: TRBV9; cdr3_aa: CASSARGGETEAFF
v_call: TRBV21-1; cdr3_aa: CASSVPGQGMNTEAFF
v_call: TRBV29-1; cdr3_aa: CSVPHPLHRVGTDTQYF
v_call: TRBV6-6; cdr3_aa: CASSALLAGGTYEQYF
v_call: TRBV30; cdr3_aa: CAWSRLTKNIQYF
v_call: TRBV11-1; cdr3_aa: CASSLGAGGPWNEQFF
v_call: TRBV18; cdr3_aa: CASSPPSGGSGELFF
v_call: TRBV11-2; cdr3_aa: CASRPGQFLGTEAFF
v_call: TRBV9; cdr3_aa: CASSGGTANNSPLHF
v_call: TRBV5-6; cdr3_aa: CASSLSGGSSYEQYF
v_call: TRBV5-1; cdr3_aa: CASSFADSPLHF
v_call: TRBV4-2; cdr3_aa: CASSRDRGQNEQFF
v_call: TRBV14; cdr3_aa: CASSFGGQGSYGYTF
v_call: TRBV2; cdr3_aa: CASSEGSGGEYSTDTQYF
v_call: TRBV11-2; cdr3_aa: CASSSRRDRAIDQPQHF
v_call: TRBV9; cdr3_aa: CASSVEGQADNSPLHF
v_call: TRBV2; cdr3_aa: CASRVQGTNEKLFF